This T cell receptor beta chain was captured in a study of T cell responses to AZD1222 COVID-19 vaccine. Between the trimmed V and J ends, which lost 4 bases and 1 base, there was a span of 13 bases. The CDR3 totals 15 residues. Germline V gene sequence: CDR1 KGHSH, CDR2 LQKENI. TCRdb's copy holds only in-frame clones and misses some; the assay was immunoSEQ multiplex PCR. Of under 150,000 clones listed, roughly nine tenths were seen once; the top ten hold approximately 1.8%. The starting material was peripheral blood, obtained 28 days after the second AZD1222 dose. The receptor was derived from an adult who received the AZD1222 COVID-19 vaccine. The gene calls are TRBV18 and TRBJ1-1; tentative D call: TRBD1 (6 bases). CDR3 sequence (DNA): TGTGCCAGCTCACGGCCCAACAGGGAGAACACTGAAGCTTTCTTT. Its translation is CASSRPNRENTEAFF.